The clone carrying this T cell receptor (beta chain) was observed a handful of times. The antigen is not known. The data originate from a study of T-cell reconstitution after alpha-beta-depleted transplantation in children. Using unique molecular identifiers, the investigators prepared the TCRbeta library. In TCRdb, the PCR reads were re-called with MiXCR into one record per CDR3 protein. The sample has 780,000 or so distinct CDR3 sequences; around 17% are singletons. General study findings and limits: Newly generated T cells supplied most T-cell counts and diversity one year post-transplant.

V gave up 6 bases and J gave up 0 bases; unmatched junction bases: 7. The CDR3 is 15 amino acids. V and J are TRBV12-3 or TRBV12-4 and TRBJ1-1; TRBD1 matches at 7 bases. The receptor comes from a male patient between 10 and 17 years old who had a stem cell transplant for acute lymphoblastic leukemia, so the T cells may come from the graft donor. Material: PBMCs, mostly from graft donor cells, obtained 360 days after TCRalphabeta/CD19-depleted stem cell transplant. The CDR3 loop reads CASSEQGPLNTEAFF. Written as DNA, the CDR3 is TGTGCCAGCAGCGAACAGGGGCCCTTGAACACTGAAGCTTTCTTT.